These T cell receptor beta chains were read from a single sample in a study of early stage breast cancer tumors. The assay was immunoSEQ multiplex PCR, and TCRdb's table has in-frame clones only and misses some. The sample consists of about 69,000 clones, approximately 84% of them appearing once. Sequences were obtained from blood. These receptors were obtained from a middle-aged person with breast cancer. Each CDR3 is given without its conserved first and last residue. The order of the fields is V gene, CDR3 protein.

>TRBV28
ASSLRSGYT
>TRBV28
ASSDKNQPQH
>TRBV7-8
ASSFRGKLNQPQH
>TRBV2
ASGPLYGYT
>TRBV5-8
AGGQRGNQPQH
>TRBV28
ASSGGGSNTEAF
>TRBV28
ASSSTGTGGFYEQF
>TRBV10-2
ASSEGQGVREKLF
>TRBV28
ASSLTSGAAYEQY
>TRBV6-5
ASSYSVGQGGGEQY
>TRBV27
ASSLSLQGQPQH
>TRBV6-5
ASSPRRGREKLF
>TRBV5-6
ASSPWTSNGYT
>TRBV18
ASSPPGELF
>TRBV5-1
ASSLTSNTEAF
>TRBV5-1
ASSLDPQTYEQY
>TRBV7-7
ASSLARVNEQF
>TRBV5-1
ASSPGQRITSTDTQY
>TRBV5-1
ASSPGTGYGYT
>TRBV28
ASSLGQITYEQY
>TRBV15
ATSASAQETQY
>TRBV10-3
AISPGAGRSYSNQPQH
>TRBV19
ASSGSSNEKLF
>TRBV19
ASSRAGGVNTEAF
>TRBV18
ASSPGTNTEAF
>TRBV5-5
ASSLTSVKETQY
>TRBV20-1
SAPFDYEQY
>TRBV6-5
ASSAGNTEAF
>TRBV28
ASSLRAGGGTDTQY
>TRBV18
ASSPLTGTRRGGELF
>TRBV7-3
ASSLVGGSYNEQF
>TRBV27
ASRPPGTGFSEQY
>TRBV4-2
ASSPIAGGTYEQY
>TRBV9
ASSDHNQLASDTQY
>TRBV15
ATSRGDGTYNEQF
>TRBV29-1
SAHSGYEQY
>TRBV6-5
ASSSRFATNEKLF
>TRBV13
ASSLEAEYQETQY
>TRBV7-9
ASSLEAGHLNQPQH
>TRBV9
ASSPPGTSSYNEQF
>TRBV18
ASSPRGHRDGKTQY
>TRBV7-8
ASSLEGQGINTEAF
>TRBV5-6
ASSLGSGISNYGYT
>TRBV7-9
ASSLYVVTGIPDTQY
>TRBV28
ASSFYGGANSNQPQH
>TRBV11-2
ASSLRGEGETQY
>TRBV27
ASSLGGNEQF
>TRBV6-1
ASSERQGLGPQH
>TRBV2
ASSGRAAYGYT
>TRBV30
AWSVLRNEQF